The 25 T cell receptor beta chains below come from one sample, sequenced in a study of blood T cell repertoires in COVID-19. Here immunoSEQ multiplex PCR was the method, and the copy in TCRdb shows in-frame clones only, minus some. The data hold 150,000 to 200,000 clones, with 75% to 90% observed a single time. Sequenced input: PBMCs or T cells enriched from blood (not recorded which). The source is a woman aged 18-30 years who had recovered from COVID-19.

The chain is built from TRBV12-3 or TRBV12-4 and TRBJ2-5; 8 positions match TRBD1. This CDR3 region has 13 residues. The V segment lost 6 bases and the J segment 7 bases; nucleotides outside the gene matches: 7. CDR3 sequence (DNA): TGTGCCAGCAGGTCGGGCGGGACAGGGACCCAGTACTTC. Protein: CASRSGGTGTQYF.

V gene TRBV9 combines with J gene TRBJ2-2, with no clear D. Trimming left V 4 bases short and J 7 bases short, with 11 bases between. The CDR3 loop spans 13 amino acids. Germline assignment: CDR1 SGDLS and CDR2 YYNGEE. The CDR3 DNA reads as TGTGCCAGCAGCCCCGGAGTTGTCGGGGAGCTGTTTTTT. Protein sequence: CASSPGVVGELFF.

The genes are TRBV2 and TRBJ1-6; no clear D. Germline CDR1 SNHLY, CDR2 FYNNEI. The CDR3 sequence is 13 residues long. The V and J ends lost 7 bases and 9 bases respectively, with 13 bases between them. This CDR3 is CASIKSEISPLHF. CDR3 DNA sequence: TGTGCCAGCATAAAATCCGAGATTTCACCCCTCCACTTT.

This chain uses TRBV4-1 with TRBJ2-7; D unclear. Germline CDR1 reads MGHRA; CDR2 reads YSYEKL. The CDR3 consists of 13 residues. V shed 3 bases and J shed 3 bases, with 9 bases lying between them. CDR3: CASSHGPGYEQYF. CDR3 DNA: TGCGCCAGCAGCCATGGCCCGGGCTACGAGCAGTACTTC.

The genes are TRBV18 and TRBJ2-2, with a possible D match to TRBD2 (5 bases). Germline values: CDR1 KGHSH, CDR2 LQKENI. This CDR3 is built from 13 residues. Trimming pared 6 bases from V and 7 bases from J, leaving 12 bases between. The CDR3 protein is CASSSDRGGELFF. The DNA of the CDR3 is TGTGCCAGCTCCTCGGACCGGGGCGGGGAGCTGTTTTTT.

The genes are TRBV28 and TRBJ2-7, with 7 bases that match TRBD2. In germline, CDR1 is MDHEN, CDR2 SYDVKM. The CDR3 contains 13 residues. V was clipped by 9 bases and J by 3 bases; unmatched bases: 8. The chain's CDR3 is CASGEGLVYEQYF. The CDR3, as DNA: TGTGCCAGTGGGGAGGGATTAGTCTACGAGCAGTACTTC.

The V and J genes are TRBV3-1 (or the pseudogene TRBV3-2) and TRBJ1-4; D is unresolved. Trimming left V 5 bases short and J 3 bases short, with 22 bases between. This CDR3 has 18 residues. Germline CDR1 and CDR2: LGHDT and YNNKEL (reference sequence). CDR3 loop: CASSSGLRVQMANEKLFF. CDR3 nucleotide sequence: TGTGCCAGCAGCTCTGGGCTCAGAGTACAGATGGCTAATGAAAAACTGTTTTTT.

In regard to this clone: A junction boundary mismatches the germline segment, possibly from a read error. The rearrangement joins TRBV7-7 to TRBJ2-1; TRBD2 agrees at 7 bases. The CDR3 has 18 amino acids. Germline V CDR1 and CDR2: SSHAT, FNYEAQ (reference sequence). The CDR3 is CASSLGRWEGTSYNEQFF. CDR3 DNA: TGTGCTAGCAGCTTAGGGAGGTGGGAGGGGACGTCCTACAATGAGCAGTTCTTC.

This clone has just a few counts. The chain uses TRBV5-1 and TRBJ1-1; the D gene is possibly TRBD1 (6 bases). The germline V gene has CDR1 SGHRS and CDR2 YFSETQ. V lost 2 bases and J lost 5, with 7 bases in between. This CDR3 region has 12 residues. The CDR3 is CASSLGQTEAFF. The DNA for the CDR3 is TGCGCCAGCAGCTTAGGACAGACTGAAGCTTTCTTT. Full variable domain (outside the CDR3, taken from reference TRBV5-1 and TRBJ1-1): KAGVTQTPRYLIKTRGQQVTLSCSPISGHRSVSWYQQTPGQGLQFLFEYFSETQRNKGNFPGRFSGRQFSNSRSEMNVSTLELGDSALYLCASSLGQTEAFFGQGTRLTVV.

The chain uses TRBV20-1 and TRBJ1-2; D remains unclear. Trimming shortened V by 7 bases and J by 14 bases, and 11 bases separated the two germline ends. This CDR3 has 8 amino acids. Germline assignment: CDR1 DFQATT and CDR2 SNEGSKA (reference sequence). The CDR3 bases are TGCAGTGGGGCGGGGAATACCTTC. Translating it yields CSGAGNTF.

CDR3 sequence reads: CASSKTGEEAFF. The CDR3 coding sequence is TGTGCCAGTAGTAAGACAGGGGAGGAAGCTTTCTTT. The V and J genes are TRBV19 and TRBJ1-1; 8 bases agree with TRBD1. V lost 4 bases and J lost 8; bases outside the gene matches: 3. The CDR3 consists of 12 residues. Looked up from germline, CDR1 is LNHDA and CDR2 is SQIVND (reference sequence).

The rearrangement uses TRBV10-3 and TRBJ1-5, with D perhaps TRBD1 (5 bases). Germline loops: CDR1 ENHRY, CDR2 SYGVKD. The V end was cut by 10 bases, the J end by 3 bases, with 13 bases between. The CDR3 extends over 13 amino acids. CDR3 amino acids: CATSGGNNQPQHF. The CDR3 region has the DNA TGTGCCACCTCCGGGGGTAACAATCAGCCCCAGCATTTT.

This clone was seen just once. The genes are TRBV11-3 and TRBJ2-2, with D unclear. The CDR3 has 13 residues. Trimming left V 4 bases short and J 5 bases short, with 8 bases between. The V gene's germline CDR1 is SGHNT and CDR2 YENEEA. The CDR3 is CASSSGVTGELFF. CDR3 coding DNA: TGTGCCAGCAGCTCTGGAGTAACCGGGGAGCTGTTTTTT.

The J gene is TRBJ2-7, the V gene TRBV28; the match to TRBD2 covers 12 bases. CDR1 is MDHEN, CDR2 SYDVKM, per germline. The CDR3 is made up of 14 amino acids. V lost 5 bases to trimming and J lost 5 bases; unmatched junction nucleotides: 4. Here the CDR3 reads CASSGLAGWNEQYF. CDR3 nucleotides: TGTGCCAGCAGTGGACTAGCGGGATGGAACGAGCAGTACTTC.

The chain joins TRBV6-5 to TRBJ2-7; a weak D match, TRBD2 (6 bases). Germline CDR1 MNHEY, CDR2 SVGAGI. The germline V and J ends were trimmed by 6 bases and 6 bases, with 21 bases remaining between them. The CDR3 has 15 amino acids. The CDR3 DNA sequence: TGTGCCAGCAGCCCCCTGAGGAGGGGAGAGGGCGAGCAGTACTTC. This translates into CASSPLRRGEGEQYF.

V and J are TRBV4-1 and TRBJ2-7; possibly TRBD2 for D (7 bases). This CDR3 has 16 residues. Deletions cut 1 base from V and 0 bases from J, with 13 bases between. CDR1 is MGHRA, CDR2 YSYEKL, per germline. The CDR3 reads CASSQGGLAASYEQYF. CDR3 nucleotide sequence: TGCGCCAGCAGCCAAGGGGGGCTAGCGGCCTCCTACGAGCAGTACTTC.

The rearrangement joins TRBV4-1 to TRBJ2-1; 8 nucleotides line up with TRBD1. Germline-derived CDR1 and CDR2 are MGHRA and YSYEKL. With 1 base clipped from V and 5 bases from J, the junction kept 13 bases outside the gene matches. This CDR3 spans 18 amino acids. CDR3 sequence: CASSQAGRGRARNNEQFF. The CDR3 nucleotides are TGCGCCAGCAGCCAAGCGGGCAGGGGGCGAGCCAGGAACAATGAGCAGTTCTTC.

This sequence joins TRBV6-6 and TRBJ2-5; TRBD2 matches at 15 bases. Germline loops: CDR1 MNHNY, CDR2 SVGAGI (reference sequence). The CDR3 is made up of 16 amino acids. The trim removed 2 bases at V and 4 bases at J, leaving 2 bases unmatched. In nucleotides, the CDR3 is TGTGCCAGCAGTTACCCGGGACTAGCGGGAGGAGAGACCCAGTACTTC. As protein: CASSYPGLAGGETQYF.

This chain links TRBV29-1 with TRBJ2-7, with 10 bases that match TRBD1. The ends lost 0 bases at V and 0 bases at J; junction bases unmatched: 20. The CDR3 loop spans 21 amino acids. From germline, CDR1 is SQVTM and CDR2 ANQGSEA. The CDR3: CSVEDHTPRDRGFAGSYEQYF. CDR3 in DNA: TGCAGCGTTGAAGATCATACCCCGCGGGACAGGGGTTTCGCTGGCTCCTACGAGCAGTACTTC.

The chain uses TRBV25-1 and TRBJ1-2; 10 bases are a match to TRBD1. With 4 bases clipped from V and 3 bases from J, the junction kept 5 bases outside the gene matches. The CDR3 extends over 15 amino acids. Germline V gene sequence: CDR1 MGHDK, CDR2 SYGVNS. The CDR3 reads CASSGRDRGDYGYTF. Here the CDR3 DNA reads TGTGCCAGCAGTGGTCGGGACAGGGGAGACTATGGCTACACCTTC.

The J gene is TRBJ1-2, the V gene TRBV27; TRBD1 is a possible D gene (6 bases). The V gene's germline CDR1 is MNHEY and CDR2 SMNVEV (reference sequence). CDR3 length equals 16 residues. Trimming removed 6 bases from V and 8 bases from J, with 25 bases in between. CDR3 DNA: TGTGCCAGCAGCCGTGCGGGGGGCCACCTACCTGGGGGCTACACCTTC. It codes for CASSRAGGHLPGGYTF.

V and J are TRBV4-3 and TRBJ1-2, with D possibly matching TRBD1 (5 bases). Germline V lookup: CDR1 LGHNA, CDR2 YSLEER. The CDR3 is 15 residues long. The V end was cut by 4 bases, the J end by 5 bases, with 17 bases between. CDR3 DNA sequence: TGCGCCAGCAGCCCTGGGGCCCAGGTCGGGTATGGCTACACCTTC. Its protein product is CASSPGAQVGYGYTF.

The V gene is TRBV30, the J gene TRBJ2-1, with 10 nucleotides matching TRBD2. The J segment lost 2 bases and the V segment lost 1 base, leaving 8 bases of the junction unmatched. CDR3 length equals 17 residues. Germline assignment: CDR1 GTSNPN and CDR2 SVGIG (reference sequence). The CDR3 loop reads CAWSAESGTSAYNEQFF. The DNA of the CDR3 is TGTGCCTGGAGTGCCGAATCCGGGACTAGCGCCTACAATGAGCAGTTCTTC.

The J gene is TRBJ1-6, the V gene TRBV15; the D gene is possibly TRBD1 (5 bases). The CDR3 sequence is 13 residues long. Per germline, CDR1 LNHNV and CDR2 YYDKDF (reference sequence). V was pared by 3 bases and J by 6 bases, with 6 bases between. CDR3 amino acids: CATSRGGNSPLHF. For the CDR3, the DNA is TGTGCCACCAGCAGGGGGGGTAATTCACCCCTCCACTTT.

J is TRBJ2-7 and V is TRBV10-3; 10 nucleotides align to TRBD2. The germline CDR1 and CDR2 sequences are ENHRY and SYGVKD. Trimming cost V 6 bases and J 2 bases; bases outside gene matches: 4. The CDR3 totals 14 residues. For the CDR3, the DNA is TGTGCCATCAGGTCCGGGACTAGCGCCTACGAGCAGTACTTC. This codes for CAIRSGTSAYEQYF.